A single T cell receptor beta chain is shown here with its context. The sample carries other DNA sequences with the same CDR3. The V gene end was trimmed by 3 bases and the J gene end by 2 bases; junction bases not matched to a gene: 6. Germline V gives CDR1 SGHRS, CDR2 YFSETQ. CDR3 length equals 16 residues. Profiled with immunoSEQ multiplex PCR; TCRdb holds only in-frame clones, not every one. The sample shows approximately 2.3 million clones, approximately 93% of them seen only once. The data were obtained in a study of shared clonotypes between healthy human individuals. The clonotype originates from a young man in good health. Some clones in this sample may be carry-over from other donors' samples. The sequencing input was naive CD4+ T cells from PBMCs. The subset here: CD45RA+ positively selected. The chain links TRBV5-1 to TRBJ2-5; 11 nucleotides agree with TRBD2. As DNA, the CDR3 is TGCGCCAGCAGCTCATCCGGGACTAGCGGTCAAGAGACCCAGTACTTC. Encoded protein: CASSSSGTSGQETQYF.